This T cell receptor (beta chain) emerged from a study of radiation and T cells in renal cell carcinoma. Germline-derived CDR1 and CDR2 are MNHEY and SVGAGI. The V end lost 2 bases, the J end lost 5 bases, and 13 bases lay between the germline ends. CDR3 size: 15 residues. The treatment: 15 Gy SBRT to primary tumor, nephrectomy 4 weeks later. Nephrectomy followed 15 Gy stereotactic body radiation by 4 weeks. The table came from immunoSEQ multiplex PCR; TCRdb's copy has only in-frame clones and leaves some out. The data contain around 15,000 clones, about half of them singletons. This clone was picked up a small number of times.

The specimen was tumor tissue, collected from a patient whose treatment included radiotherapy and nephrectomy. The sequence was obtained from a woman between 55 and 75 years old with renal cell carcinoma. The chain couples TRBV6-5 to TRBJ2-1; D may be TRBD2 (5 bases). In DNA, the CDR3 is TGTGCCAGCAGTTACCGGCTAGCATCCGACAATGAGCAGTTCTTC. Translating gives CASSYRLASDNEQFF.